This is a list of T cell receptor beta chains from one sample in a study of blood T cell repertoires in COVID-19. Produced via immunoSEQ multiplex PCR; TCRdb's table is partial and in-frame only. The sample records about 64,000 clones, just over 85% being singletons. The source material was peripheral blood. These receptor sequences come from a man aged 40-49 years with acute or convalescent COVID-19. Each CDR3 is given with its conserved first and last residue. Each record gives: D gene, J gene, V gene, clone size, CDR3 DNA, CDR3 protein. D genes are given only for firm matches. Part of the rows lack a size; the others show once, few, many or a class for expanded clones.

TRBD1 | TRBJ1-1 | TRBV4-1 | NA | TGCGCCAGCAGCCCTAGGGACAGGGTTGTCATGAACACTGAAGCTTTCTTT | CASSPRDRVVMNTEAFF
NA | TRBJ1-1 | TRBV18 | NA | TGTGCCAGCTCACCAACCGGGAACACTGAAGCTTTCTTT | CASSPTGNTEAFF
NA | TRBJ1-1 | TRBV2 | NA | TGTGCCAGCAGTGAAATTGGGGCGAACACTGAAGCTTTCTTT | CASSEIGANTEAFF
NA | TRBJ2-3 | TRBV27 | NA | TGTGCCAGCGGCGGAGGGGCAGGGCTGCCAAGCACAGATACGCAGTATTTT | CASGGGAGLPSTDTQYF
NA | TRBJ2-3 | TRBV10-2 | NA | TGCGCCAGCGGACAGCGAGGGGAAGATACGCAGTATTTT | CASGQRGEDTQYF
NA | TRBJ2-1 | TRBV7-2 | NA | TGTGCCAGCAGCTTAGCGCACGGGGGTTACAATGAGCAGTTCTTC | CASSLAHGGYNEQFF
NA | TRBJ2-7 | TRBV2 | NA | TGTGCCAGCAGTAGCCGGGGGGCCGAAACCTACGAGCAGTACTTC | CASSSRGAETYEQYF
NA | TRBJ2-5 | TRBV6-6 | NA | TGTGCCAGCAGTGCGTCGGTGGGCCCCGAGACCCAGTACTTC | CASSASVGPETQYF
TRBD1 | TRBJ2-3 | TRBV9 | NA | TGTGCCAGCAGCCAGCGGACAGGGGCAGATACGCAGTATTTT | CASSQRTGADTQYF
NA | TRBJ2-2 | TRBV9 | NA | TGTGCCAGCAGCGCCCAGGGCACCGGGGAGCTGTTTTTT | CASSAQGTGELFF
TRBD1 | TRBJ2-6 | TRBV6-5 | once | TGTGCCAGCGGGACAGGCGACTCTGGGGCCAACGTCCTGACTTTC | CASGTGDSGANVLTF
TRBD1 | TRBJ2-2 | TRBV6-5 | once | TGTGCCAGCAGTCCCCCGGGACAGGTCAATAGGGAGCTGTTTTTT | CASSPPGQVNRELFF
TRBD2 | TRBJ2-5 | TRBV19 | NA | TGTGCCAGTAGTATCCTGGTTAGCGGGGTAGAGACCCAGTACTTC | CASSILVSGVETQYF
TRBD1 | TRBJ1-1 | TRBV18 | NA | TGTGCCAGCTCACCCACAGGGGGCTCGGACACTGAAGCTTTCTTT | CASSPTGGSDTEAFF
NA | TRBJ1-6 | TRBV5-8 | NA | TGTGCCAGCAGCCCCCCGGAGCTGGGGGCGGCCCTCCACTTT | CASSPPELGAALHF
NA | TRBJ2-3 | TRBV3-1/TRBV3-2 | NA | TGTGCCAGCAGCCCCAATATGGCGGGGGCCTACACAGATACGCAGTATTTT | CASSPNMAGAYTDTQYF